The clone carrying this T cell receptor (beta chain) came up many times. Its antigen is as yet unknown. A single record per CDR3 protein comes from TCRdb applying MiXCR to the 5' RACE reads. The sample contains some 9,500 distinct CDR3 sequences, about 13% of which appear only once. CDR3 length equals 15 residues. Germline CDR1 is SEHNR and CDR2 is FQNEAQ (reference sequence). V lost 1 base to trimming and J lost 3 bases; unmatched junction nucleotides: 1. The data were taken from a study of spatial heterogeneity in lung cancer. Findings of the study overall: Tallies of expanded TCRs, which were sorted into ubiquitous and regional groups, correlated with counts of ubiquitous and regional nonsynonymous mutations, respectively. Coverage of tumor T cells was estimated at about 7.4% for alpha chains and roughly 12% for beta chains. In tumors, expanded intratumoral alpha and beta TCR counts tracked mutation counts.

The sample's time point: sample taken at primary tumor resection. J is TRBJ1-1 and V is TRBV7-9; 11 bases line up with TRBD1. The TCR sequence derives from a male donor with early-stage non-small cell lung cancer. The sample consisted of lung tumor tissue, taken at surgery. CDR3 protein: CASSLGTGGYTEAFF. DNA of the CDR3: TGTGCCAGCAGCTTAGGGACAGGGGGCTACACTGAAGCTTTCTTT.